This T cell receptor beta chain emerged from a study of blood T cell repertoires in COVID-19. Sequenced by immunoSEQ multiplex PCR; TCRdb stores in-frame clones only, minus some. The sample has hundreds of thousands of clones; about 83% are singletons. Those enrolled, adults aged roughly 18 to 100 years, came from roughly 23 US areas. Each recovered donor of Cohort 3 presented with two negative PCRs, clearance, or symptom resolution. The receptor was isolated from a middle-aged woman who had recovered from COVID-19. Material: PBMCs or T cells enriched from blood (not recorded which).

CDR3 loop: CASSSLRGGASSGANVLTF. As DNA, the CDR3 is TGTGCCAGCAGTTCTCTCCGGGGAGGCGCTAGCTCTGGGGCCAACGTCCTGACTTTC. V is TRBV28 and J is TRBJ2-6; D perhaps matches TRBD2 (6 bases). Germline V lookup: CDR1 MDHEN, CDR2 SYDVKM. V dropped 4 bases and J dropped 0 bases, with 19 bases sitting between them. CDR3 length: 19 amino acids. The full variable domain, in which reference TRBV28 and TRBJ2-6 provide the parts outside the CDR3, is DVKVTQSSRYLVKRTGEKVFLECVQDMDHENMFWYRQDPGLGLRLIYFSYDVKMKEKGDIPEGYSVSREKKERFSLILESASTNQTSMYLCASSSLRGGASSGANVLTFGAGSRLTVL.